These T cell receptor beta chains were read from a single sample in a study of T cells in Graves' hyperthyroidism and ophthalmopathy. TCRdb analysed the multiplex PCR reads with MiXCR anew, one entry per CDR3 protein. The sample yields about 700,000 distinct CDR3 sequences, roughly 15% seen once. What was sequenced was blood. Receptors originate from a woman younger than 35 with Graves' hyperthyroidism. CDR3s include the opening cysteine and the closing phenylalanine or tryptophan. Each record gives: CDR3 protein, CDR3 DNA, clone size, V gene, D gene, J gene. D genes are given only for firm matches. Not all rows give a size; the values are once, few, many and, for expanded clones, a class.

CASTPQGWETQYF TGTGCCAGCACCCCTCAGGGGTGGGAGACCCAGTACTTC few TRBV28 NA TRBJ2-5
CASSVAQRTGELFF TGTGCCAGCAGCGTAGCCCAGCGCACCGGGGAGCTGTTTTTT NA TRBV9 NA TRBJ2-2
CASSSPRQSPNQPQHF TGTGCCAGCAGTTCCCCCCGACAGTCGCCCAATCAGCCCCAGCATTTT NA TRBV28 NA TRBJ1-5
CASSLDRGEYNEQFF TGTGCCAGCAGCCTGGACAGGGGCGAATACAATGAGCAGTTCTTC many TRBV11-1 TRBD1 TRBJ2-1
CASKPVTRAEAFF TGTGCCAGTAAGCCTGTAACCCGGGCTGAAGCTTTCTTT NA TRBV19 NA TRBJ1-1
CSARKGETGSSYNSPLHF TGCAGTGCTAGAAAGGGGGAGACGGGTAGCTCCTATAATTCACCCCTCCACTTT many TRBV20-1 NA TRBJ1-6
CASSPPRGQGGKPQHF TGTGCCAGCAGCCCCCCCCGAGGACAGGGAGGGAAGCCCCAGCATTTT many TRBV11-3 TRBD1 TRBJ1-5
CASSQEGRLAGVNEQFF TGTGCCAGCAGCCAAGAAGGCAGGCTAGCGGGAGTCAATGAGCAGTTCTTC many TRBV3-1 TRBD2 TRBJ2-1
CASRRELTAGGRNIQYF TGTGCCAGCAGGAGAGAACTTACTGCGGGAGGGAGGAACATTCAGTACTTC NA TRBV2 TRBD2 TRBJ2-4
CASRVTGRDGYTF TGTGCCAGCAGGGTGACAGGGCGGGATGGCTACACCTTC many TRBV28 TRBD1 TRBJ1-2
CASSPAGRISEQFF TGTGCCAGCAGTCCCGCCGGGAGAATCAGTGAGCAGTTCTTC NA TRBV7-9 NA TRBJ2-1
CASSSPNSYNEQFF TGTGCCAGCAGTTCTCCGAACTCCTACAATGAGCAGTTCTTC many TRBV6-1 NA TRBJ2-1
CASRTSDYNEQFF TGTGCCAGCAGGACTAGCGACTACAATGAGCAGTTCTTC NA TRBV27 TRBD2 TRBJ2-1
CASSSGLAGENTGELFF TGTGCCAGCAGTTCGGGACTAGCGGGAGAGAACACCGGGGAGCTGTTTTTT many TRBV12-3/TRBV12-4 TRBD2 TRBJ2-2